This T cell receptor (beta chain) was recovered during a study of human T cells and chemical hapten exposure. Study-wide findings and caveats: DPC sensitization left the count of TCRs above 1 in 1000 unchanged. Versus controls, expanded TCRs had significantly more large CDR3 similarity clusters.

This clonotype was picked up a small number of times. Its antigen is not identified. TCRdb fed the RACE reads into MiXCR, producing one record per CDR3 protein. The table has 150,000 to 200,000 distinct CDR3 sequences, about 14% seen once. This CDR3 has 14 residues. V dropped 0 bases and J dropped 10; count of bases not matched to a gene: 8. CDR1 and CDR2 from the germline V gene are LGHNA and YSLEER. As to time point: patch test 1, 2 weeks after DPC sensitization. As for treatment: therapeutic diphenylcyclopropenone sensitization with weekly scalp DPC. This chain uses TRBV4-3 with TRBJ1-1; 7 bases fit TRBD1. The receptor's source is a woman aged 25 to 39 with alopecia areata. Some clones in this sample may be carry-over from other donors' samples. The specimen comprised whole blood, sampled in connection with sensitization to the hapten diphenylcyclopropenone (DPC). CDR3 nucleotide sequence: TGCGCCAGCAGCCAAGACAATTGGAGACAGGGAGCTTTCTTT. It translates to CASSQDNWRQGAFF.